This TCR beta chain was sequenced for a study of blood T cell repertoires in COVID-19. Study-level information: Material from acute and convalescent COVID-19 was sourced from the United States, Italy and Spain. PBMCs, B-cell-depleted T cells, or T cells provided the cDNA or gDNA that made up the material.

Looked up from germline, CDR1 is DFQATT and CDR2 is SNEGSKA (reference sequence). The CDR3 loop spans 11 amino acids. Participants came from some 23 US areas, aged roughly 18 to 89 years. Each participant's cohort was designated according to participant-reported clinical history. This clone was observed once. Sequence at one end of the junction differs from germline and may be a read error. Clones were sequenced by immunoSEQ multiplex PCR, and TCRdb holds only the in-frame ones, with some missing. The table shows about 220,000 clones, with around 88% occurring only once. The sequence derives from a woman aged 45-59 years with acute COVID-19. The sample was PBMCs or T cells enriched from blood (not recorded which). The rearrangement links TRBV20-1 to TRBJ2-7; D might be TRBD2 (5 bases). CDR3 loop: CSATNGLRYFF. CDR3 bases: TGCAGTGCTACCAACGGACTGCGCTATTTCTTC.